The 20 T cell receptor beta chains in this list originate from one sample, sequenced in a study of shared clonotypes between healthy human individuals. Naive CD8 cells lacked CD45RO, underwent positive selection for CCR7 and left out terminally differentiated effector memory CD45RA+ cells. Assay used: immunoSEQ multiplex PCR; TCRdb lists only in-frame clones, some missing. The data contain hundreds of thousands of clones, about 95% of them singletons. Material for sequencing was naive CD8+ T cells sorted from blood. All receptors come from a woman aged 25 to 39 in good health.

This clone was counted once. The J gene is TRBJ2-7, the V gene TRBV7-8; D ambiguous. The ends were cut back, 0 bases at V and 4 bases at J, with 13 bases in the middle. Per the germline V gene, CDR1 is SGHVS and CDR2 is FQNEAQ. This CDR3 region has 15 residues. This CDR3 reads CASSLAPRLIYEQYF. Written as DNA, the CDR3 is TGTGCCAGCAGCTTAGCCCCGCGCCTAATATACGAGCAGTACTTC. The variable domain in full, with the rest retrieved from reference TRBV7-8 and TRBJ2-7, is GAGVSQSPRYKVAKRGQDVALRCDPISGHVSLFWYQQALGQGPEFLTYFQNEAQLDKSGLPSDRFFAERPEGSVSTLKIQRTQQEDSAVYLCASSLAPRLIYEQYFGPGTRLTVT.

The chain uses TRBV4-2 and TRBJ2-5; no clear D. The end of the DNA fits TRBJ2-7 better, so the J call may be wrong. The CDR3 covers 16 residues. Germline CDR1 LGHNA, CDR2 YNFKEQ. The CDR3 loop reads CASSQEAKPSSYEQYF. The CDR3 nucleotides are TGTGCCAGCAGCCAAGAGGCTAAGCCTAGCTCCTACGAGCAGTACTTC.

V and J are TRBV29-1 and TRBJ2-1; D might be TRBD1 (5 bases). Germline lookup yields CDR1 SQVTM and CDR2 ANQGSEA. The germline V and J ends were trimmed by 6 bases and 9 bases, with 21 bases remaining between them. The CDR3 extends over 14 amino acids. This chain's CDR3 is CSVADDSPGGEQFF. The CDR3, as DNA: TGCAGCGTGGCCGATGACAGTCCGGGCGGTGAGCAGTTCTTC.

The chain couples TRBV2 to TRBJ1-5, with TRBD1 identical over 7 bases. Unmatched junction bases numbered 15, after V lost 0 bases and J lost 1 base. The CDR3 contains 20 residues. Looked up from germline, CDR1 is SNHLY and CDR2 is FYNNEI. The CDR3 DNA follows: TGTGCCAGCAGTGAAGCGGGTGAGGGGGCCTTCATTACGAGCAATCAGCCCCAGCATTTT. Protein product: CASSEAGEGAFITSNQPQHF.

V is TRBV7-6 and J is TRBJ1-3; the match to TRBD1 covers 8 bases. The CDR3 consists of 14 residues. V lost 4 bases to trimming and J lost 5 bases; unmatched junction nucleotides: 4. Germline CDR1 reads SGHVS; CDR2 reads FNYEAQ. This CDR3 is CASSSRQGRNTIYF. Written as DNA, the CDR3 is TGTGCCAGCAGCTCAAGACAGGGGCGAAACACCATATATTTT.

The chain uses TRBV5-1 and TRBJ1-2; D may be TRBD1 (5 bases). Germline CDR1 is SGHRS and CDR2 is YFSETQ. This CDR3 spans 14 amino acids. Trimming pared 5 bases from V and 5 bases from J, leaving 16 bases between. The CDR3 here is CASRGQGPTYGYTF. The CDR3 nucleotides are TGCGCCAGCAGGGGCCAGGGACCGACATATGGCTACACCTTC.

Here the CDR3 DNA reads TGTGCCAGCAGCCCGGCCGTTCTAGCGGTTTATATGGAGACCCAGTACTTC. As protein: CASSPAVLAVYMETQYF. The chain is built from TRBV7-6 and TRBJ2-5, with 7 bases lining up with TRBD2. Trimming took 5 bases from V and 5 from J; bases not matched to a gene: 17. CDR1 SGHVS and CDR2 FNYEAQ come from the germline V gene. This CDR3 contains 17 residues.

The CDR3 coding sequence is TGTGCCAGCAGCTTAGCGCGGGGGCTCTACGAGCAGTACTTC. It specifies CASSLARGLYEQYF. The V gene is TRBV7-2, the J gene TRBJ2-7; a weak D match, TRBD2 (7 bases). The CDR3 covers 14 residues. The germline V gene encodes CDR1 SGHTA and CDR2 FQGNSA. V dropped 0 bases and J dropped 3 bases, with 9 bases sitting between them.

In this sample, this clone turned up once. The CDR3 spells CSVGQVPYGYTF. The CDR3 DNA follows: TGCAGCGTTGGACAGGTACCCTATGGCTACACCTTC. V gene TRBV29-1 combines with J gene TRBJ1-2, with D possibly TRBD1 on 6 matching bases. CDR3 size: 12 residues. V lost 4 bases, J lost 4 bases, and 10 bases lay in between. Germline CDR1 is SQVTM and CDR2 is ANQGSEA.

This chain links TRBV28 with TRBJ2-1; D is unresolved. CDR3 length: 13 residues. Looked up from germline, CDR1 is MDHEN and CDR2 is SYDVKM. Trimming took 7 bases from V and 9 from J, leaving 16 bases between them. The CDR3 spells CASILTGSGEQFF. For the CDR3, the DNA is TGTGCCAGCATCCTGACCGGATCGGGTGAGCAGTTCTTC.

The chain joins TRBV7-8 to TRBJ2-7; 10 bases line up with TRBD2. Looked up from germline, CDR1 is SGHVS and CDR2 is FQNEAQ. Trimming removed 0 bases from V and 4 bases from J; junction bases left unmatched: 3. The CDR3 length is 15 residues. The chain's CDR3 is CASSLASSGSYEQYF. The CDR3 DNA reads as TGTGCCAGCAGCTTAGCGTCTAGCGGGAGTTACGAGCAGTACTTC. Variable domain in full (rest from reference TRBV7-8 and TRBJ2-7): GAGVSQSPRYKVAKRGQDVALRCDPISGHVSLFWYQQALGQGPEFLTYFQNEAQLDKSGLPSDRFFAERPEGSVSTLKIQRTQQEDSAVYLCASSLASSGSYEQYFGPGTRLTVT.

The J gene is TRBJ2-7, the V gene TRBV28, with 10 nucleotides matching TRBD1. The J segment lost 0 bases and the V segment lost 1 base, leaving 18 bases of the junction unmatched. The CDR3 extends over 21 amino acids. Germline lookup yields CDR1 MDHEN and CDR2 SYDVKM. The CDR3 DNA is TGTGCCAGCAGTTTATTAGTAGGGGGACAGGGGACGGCGGGACCCTCCTACGAGCAGTACTTC. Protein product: CASSLLVGGQGTAGPSYEQYF.

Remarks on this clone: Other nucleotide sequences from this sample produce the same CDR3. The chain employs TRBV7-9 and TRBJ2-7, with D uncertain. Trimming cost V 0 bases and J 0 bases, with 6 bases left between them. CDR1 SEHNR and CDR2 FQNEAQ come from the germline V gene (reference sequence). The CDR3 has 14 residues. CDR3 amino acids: CASSLAPSSYEQYF. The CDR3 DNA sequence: TGTGCCAGCAGCTTAGCCCCGAGCTCCTACGAGCAGTACTTC.

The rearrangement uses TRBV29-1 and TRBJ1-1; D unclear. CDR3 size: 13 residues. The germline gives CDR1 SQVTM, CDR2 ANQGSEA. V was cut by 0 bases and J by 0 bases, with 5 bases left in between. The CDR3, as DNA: TGCAGCGTTGAAGATCTGGTGAACACTGAAGCTTTCTTT. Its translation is CSVEDLVNTEAFF.

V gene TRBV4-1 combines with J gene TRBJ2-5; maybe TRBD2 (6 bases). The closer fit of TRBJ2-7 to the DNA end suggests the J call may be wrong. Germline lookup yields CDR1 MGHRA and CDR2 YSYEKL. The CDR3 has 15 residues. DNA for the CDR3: TGCGCCAGCAGCCAAGCGGAGGGCAGTGCCTACGAGCAGTACTTC. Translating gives CASSQAEGSAYEQYF.

The chain's CDR3 is CASSLGIAGGPNEQYF. CDR3 nucleotides: TGTGCCAGCAGCTTAGGGATAGCGGGAGGGCCCAACGAGCAGTACTTC. V usage is TRBV11-2 and J usage is TRBJ2-7; 11 bases fit TRBD2. The CDR3 length is 16 residues. The V and J ends lost 1 base and 5 bases, in that order; junction bases with no gene match: 7. The germline V gene encodes CDR1 SGHAT and CDR2 FQNNGV.

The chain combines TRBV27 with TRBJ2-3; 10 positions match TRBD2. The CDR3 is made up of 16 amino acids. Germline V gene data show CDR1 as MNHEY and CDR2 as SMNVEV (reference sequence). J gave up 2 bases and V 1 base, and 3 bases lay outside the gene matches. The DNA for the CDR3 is TGTGCCAGCAGTTTATTAGCGGGAGGTTCCACAGATACGCAGTATTTT. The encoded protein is CASSLLAGGSTDTQYF.

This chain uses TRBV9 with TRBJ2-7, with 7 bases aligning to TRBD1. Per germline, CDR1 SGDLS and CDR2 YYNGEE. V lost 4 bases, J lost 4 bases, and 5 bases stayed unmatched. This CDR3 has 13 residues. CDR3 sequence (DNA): TGTGCCAGCAGCATCCGGGACAGTTACGAGCAGTACTTC. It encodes CASSIRDSYEQYF.

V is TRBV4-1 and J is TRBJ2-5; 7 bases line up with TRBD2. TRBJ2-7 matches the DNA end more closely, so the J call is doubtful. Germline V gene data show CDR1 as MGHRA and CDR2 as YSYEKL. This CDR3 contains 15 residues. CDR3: CASSRGAGAADEQYF. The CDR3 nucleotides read TGCGCCAGCAGCCGGGGCGCGGGAGCCGCCGACGAGCAGTACTTC.

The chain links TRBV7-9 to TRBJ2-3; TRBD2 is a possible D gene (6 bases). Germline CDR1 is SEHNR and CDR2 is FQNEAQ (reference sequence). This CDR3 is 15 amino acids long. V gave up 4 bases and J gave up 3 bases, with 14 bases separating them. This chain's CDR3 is CASSYGVEGTDTQYF. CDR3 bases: TGTGCCAGCAGCTACGGGGTGGAGGGTACAGATACGCAGTATTTT.